One sample yielded the 21 T cell receptor beta chains listed below, sequenced in a study of T-cell memory formation after mild COVID-19. TCRdb reprocessed the 5' RACE reads with MiXCR, giving one entry per CDR3 protein. The sample lists 30,000 to 40,000 distinct CDR3 sequences, over 10% seen once, with approximately 29% in the top ten. Sequenced input: PBMCs or a T cell subset sorted from them (not recorded which). Source of these receptors: a young man who had mild COVID-19 (a few samples of this study predate the infection). Cell type and time point are not known.

This clonotype showed up many times. This chain connects TRBV11-2 to TRBJ1-5; maybe TRBD1 (6 bases). Deletions cut 3 bases from V and 6 bases from J, with 12 bases between. Germline lookup yields CDR1 SGHAT and CDR2 FQNNGV. The CDR3 is made up of 14 amino acids. CDR3 DNA sequence: TGTGCCAGCAGCTTGAGGGGGTCTACTCAGCCCCAGCATTTT. It is translated as CASSLRGSTQPQHF.

This clonotype was seen ten or more times. V is TRBV6-1 and J is TRBJ2-1, with TRBD1 matching over 8 bases. The CDR3 length is 13 residues. The J segment lost 12 bases and the V segment lost 3 bases, leaving 7 bases of the junction unmatched. CDR1 is MNHNS, CDR2 SASEGT, per germline. CDR3 sequence: CASSDRGLKRQFF. CDR3 DNA: TGTGCCAGCAGTGACAGGGGGCTAAAACGGCAGTTCTTC.

In this sample, this clonotype turned up many times. V gene TRBV19 combines with J gene TRBJ1-1; the D gene is possibly TRBD1 (5 bases). Trimming removed 4 bases from V and 4 bases from J, with 16 bases in between. The CDR3 runs to 15 residues. Germline CDR1 LNHDA, CDR2 SQIVND (reference sequence). The CDR3 spells CASSKAAGGTTEAFF. The CDR3 DNA is TGTGCCAGTAGTAAGGCTGCCGGGGGAACCACTGAAGCTTTCTTT.

This chain uses TRBV29-1 with TRBJ1-2, with TRBD1 matching over 10 bases. This CDR3 comprises 11 residues. Per germline, CDR1 SQVTM and CDR2 ANQGSEA. The V and J ends lost 7 bases and 6 bases, in that order; junction bases with no gene match: 2. The CDR3 reads CSAGQGDGYTF. CDR3 bases: TGCAGCGCCGGACAGGGGGATGGCTACACCTTC.

There are many counts of this clonotype. This chain links TRBV4-3 with TRBJ2-2; TRBD1 agrees at 9 bases. V lost 1 base, J lost 2 bases, and 5 bases stayed unmatched. The CDR3 has 17 residues. Germline V gives CDR1 LGHNA, CDR2 YSLEER. CDR3 sequence (DNA): TGCGCCAGCAGCCAAGGAACAGGGGGCGCAAACACCGGGGAGCTGTTTTTT. This gives the protein CASSQGTGGANTGELFF.

This chain uses TRBV5-5 with TRBJ2-7; TRBD2 might be the D (6 bases). Trimming left V 1 base short and J 0 bases short, with 11 bases between. The CDR3 is 15 residues long. Looked up from germline, CDR1 is SGHKS and CDR2 is YYEKEE (reference sequence). The CDR3 here is CASSLSRGSSYEQYF. As DNA, the CDR3 is TGTGCCAGCAGCTTGAGCCGGGGGAGCTCCTACGAGCAGTACTTC. Supplemented by reference TRBV5-5 and TRBJ2-7, the full variable domain reads DAGVTQSPTHLIKTRGQQVTLRCSPISGHKSVSWYQQVLGQGPQFIFQYYEKEERGRGNFPDRFSARQFPNYSSELNVNALLLGDSALYLCASSLSRGSSYEQYFGPGTRLTVT.

This clonotype was detected many times. The V call is TRBV20-1, the J call TRBJ1-1; D unresolved. Germline CDR1 reads DFQATT; CDR2 reads SNEGSKA (reference sequence). The length of the CDR3 is 13 residues. V lost 2 bases to trimming and J lost 0 bases, with 7 bases between them. CDR3 amino acids: CSARQTLNTEAFF. The DNA for the CDR3 is TGCAGTGCTAGACAAACACTGAACACTGAAGCTTTCTTT.

The chain is built from TRBV5-4 and TRBJ1-2; D might be TRBD1 (5 bases). There are 14 residues in the CDR3. CDR1 and CDR2 (germline): SGHNT, YYREEE (reference sequence). V was shortened by 6 bases and J by 4 bases, with 16 bases between the two germline ends. The CDR3 loop reads CASTGGTEIYGYTF. The CDR3 nucleotides read TGTGCCAGCACCGGGGGGACGGAAATCTATGGCTACACCTTC.

This clonotype was recorded many times. The rearrangement uses TRBV24-1 and TRBJ1-1; D unclear. This CDR3 region has 13 residues. The V end was cut by 7 bases, the J end by 5 bases, with 13 bases between. Germline V CDR1 and CDR2: KGHDR, SFDVKD. The CDR3 sequence: CATRTPAGTEAFF. DNA of the CDR3: TGTGCCACCAGAACCCCTGCGGGAACTGAAGCTTTCTTT.

Ten or more counts support this clonotype. This chain links TRBV28 with TRBJ2-5; D ambiguous. From germline, CDR1 is MDHEN and CDR2 SYDVKM. The CDR3 spans 13 residues. Trimming took 5 bases from V and 4 from J, leaving 11 bases between them. For the CDR3, the DNA is TGTGCCAGCAGTCCTCCCGGGCGAGAGACCCAGTACTTC. This gives the protein CASSPPGRETQYF.

This clonotype was observed a few times. J is TRBJ2-1 and V is TRBV6-1, with 7 bases that match TRBD2. CDR1 MNHNS and CDR2 SASEGT come from the germline V gene. This CDR3 spans 15 amino acids. Germline trimming cut 2 bases from V and 4 bases from J; bases unmatched to any gene: 5. DNA of the CDR3: TGTGCCAGCAGTGAATTAGCGGGCGATTACAATGAGCAGTTCTTC. Its translation: CASSELAGDYNEQFF.

This clonotype was counted ten times or more. The genes are TRBV6-4 and TRBJ2-3; tentative D call: TRBD2 (5 bases). Germline lookup yields CDR1 MRHNA and CDR2 SNTAGT. Trimming pared 0 bases from V and 2 bases from J, leaving 9 bases between. The CDR3 totals 15 residues. CDR3 protein: CASSDSSRDTDTQYF. In DNA form, the CDR3 reads TGTGCCAGCAGTGACTCGAGTCGGGACACAGATACGCAGTATTTT.

This clonotype has at least ten counts. The rearrangement links TRBV7-9 to TRBJ2-7, with no clear D. Between the trimmed V and J ends, which lost 4 bases and 6 bases, there was a span of 7 bases. The CDR3 loop spans 11 amino acids. CDR1 is SEHNR, CDR2 FQNEAQ, per germline (reference sequence). The CDR3 loop is CASSSWGEQYV. CDR3 in DNA: TGTGCCAGCAGCTCCTGGGGCGAGCAGTACGTC.

This chain connects TRBV28 to TRBJ2-3; TRBD2 agrees at 9 bases. Germline CDR1 reads MDHEN; CDR2 reads SYDVKM. V shed 10 bases and J 1 base; nucleotides not matched to a gene: 3. The CDR3 totals 13 residues. Written as DNA, the CDR3 is TGTGCCATTCAGCGGGGGGGCACAGATACGCAGTATTTT. Its translation is CAIQRGGTDTQYF.

By share, this clonotype ranks as medium-sized. One end of the junction is discordant with germline, which a read error may explain. The rearrangement links TRBV7-9 to TRBJ2-3; possible D gene TRBD2, 5 bases. There are 13 residues in the CDR3. Germline-derived CDR1 and CDR2 are SEHNR and FQNEAQ (reference sequence). The CDR3 DNA reads as TGCGCCAGCAGCTTAGAGGGTACAGATACGCAGTATTTT. Its translation: CASSLEGTDTQYF.

This clonotype was counted many times. The chain combines TRBV29-1 with TRBJ2-5; no reliable D call. The CDR3 extends over 15 amino acids. V shed 4 bases and J shed 0 bases, with 15 bases lying between them. Germline V gene lookup returns CDR1 SQVTM and CDR2 ANQGSEA. CDR3 residues: CSVVMGKGYQETQYF. The CDR3 bases are TGCAGCGTTGTTATGGGGAAAGGGTACCAAGAGACCCAGTACTTC.

This clonotype showed up many times. The genes are TRBV6-1 and TRBJ2-4; no definite D call. The CDR3 is made up of 15 amino acids. Germline CDR1 MNHNS, CDR2 SASEGT. V was pared by 3 bases and J by 0 bases, with 9 bases between. CDR3 sequence reads: CASSDFGSAKNIQYF. DNA of the CDR3: TGTGCCAGCAGTGATTTTGGGTCAGCCAAAAACATTCAGTACTTC.

This clonotype was counted many times. The chain is built from TRBV7-2 and TRBJ2-3; no reliable D call. Between the trimmed V and J ends, which lost 5 bases and 3 bases, there was a span of 9 bases. Germline V gene data show CDR1 as SGHTA and CDR2 as FQGNSA. This CDR3 region has 13 residues. The CDR3 sequence is CASSSPETDTQYF. Here the CDR3 DNA reads TGTGCCAGCAGCAGCCCAGAGACAGATACGCAGTATTTT.

This clonotype was seen at least ten times. The chain joins TRBV7-9 to TRBJ1-4; D is unclear. The CDR3 is made up of 14 amino acids. From germline, CDR1 is SEHNR and CDR2 FQNEAQ (reference sequence). The germline V and J ends were trimmed by 5 bases and 4 bases, with 11 bases remaining between them. The CDR3 region is CASSPGVNNEKLFF. The CDR3 DNA follows: TGTGCCAGCAGCCCCGGGGTTAATAATGAAAAACTGTTTTTT.

This clonotype showed up just once. The chain carries TRBV3-1 and TRBJ2-1, with D possibly matching TRBD2 (6 bases). The V gene's germline CDR1 is LGHDT and CDR2 YNNKEL (reference sequence). Trimming took 0 bases from V and 2 from J, leaving 11 bases between them. This CDR3 is 16 amino acids long. In DNA form, the CDR3 reads TGTGCCAGCAGCCAAGAACTGGGGGGTCCCTACAATGAGCAGTTCTTC. Protein product: CASSQELGGPYNEQFF.

This clonotype was seen many times. The chain carries TRBV11-2 and TRBJ2-2; no reliable D call. Germline assignment: CDR1 SGHAT and CDR2 FQNNGV. Trimming stripped 0 bases from V and 0 bases from J, with 5 bases between. The CDR3 runs 15 residues. The CDR3 loop reads CASSLDTANTGELFF. CDR3 nucleotides: TGTGCCAGCAGCTTAGATACAGCGAACACCGGGGAGCTGTTTTTT.